These T cell receptor beta chains were read from a single sample in a study of cytomegalovirus exposure and HLA in healthy donors. Here immunoSEQ multiplex PCR was the method, and the copy in TCRdb shows in-frame clones only, minus some. The repertoire holds 65,000 to 90,000 clones, with around 95% as singletons. Sequenced input: PBMCs. The receptors come from a man in his late teens or twenties in good health and CMV-seronegative. Each CDR3 is given without its conserved first and last residue. Fields, in order: clone size, V gene, CDR3 protein. Part of the rows lack a size; the others show once, few, many or a class for expanded clones.

- TRBV5-1 ASSLFHGTGDGYT
- TRBV11-1 ATARRGLREQY
- TRBV7-9 ASSPGQGRPYEQY
- TRBV7-9 ASSLANRPDSKSTEAF
- TRBV28 ASSSGTGAAF
- TRBV7-8 ASSFASSTDTQY
- TRBV19 ASSIQGGYYEQY
once TRBV28 ASSLTGWGTQY
once TRBV27 ASRENIKGETQY
- TRBV28 ASRTGQGRAF
- TRBV5-6 ASQMTAAGTEAF
- TRBV6-1 ASSGDSPYGYT
- TRBV5-5 ASTQAYSNQPQH
- TRBV4-2 ASSRFAGQGRGEAF
- TRBV28 ASRPRLPTNEKLF